At least ten counts were recorded for the clone carrying this T cell receptor (beta chain). Antigen specificity is unknown. The data were obtained in a study of molecular identifiers for immune sequencing clone quantification. Findings and caveats of the study: Highly expanded clones may be undercounted when identical TCR molecules share barcodes. Over 97% of effector molecules, yet under 1% of naive-cell molecules, were held by clones above 20 RNA copies.

The ends lost 1 base at V and 0 bases at J; junction bases unmatched: 6. The CDR3 runs 16 residues. Germline assignment: CDR1 SGHDN and CDR2 FVKESK. TCRdb re-called the PCR reads through MiXCR, storing one row per CDR3 protein. The sample records about 640,000 distinct CDR3 sequences, just under 20% being singletons. Sequencing input: naive CD8+ T cells from blood, with Jurkat cell RNA spiked in. Subset indicated: FACS-sorted CD8+CD4-CCR7+CD45RA+ naive T cells. The TCR originated in a human donor in good health. Some libraries in this study had Jurkat cell RNA spiked in. This chain links TRBV14 with TRBJ2-7, with 7 nucleotides matching TRBD1. The CDR3 DNA is TGTGCCAGCAGCCAAGGGTTGGACAGGCCCTCCTACGAGCAGTACTTC. Its protein product is CASSQGLDRPSYEQYF.